The present T cell receptor beta chain was sequenced within a study of T cell responses to AZD1222 COVID-19 vaccine. TCRdb's table, derived via immunoSEQ multiplex PCR, lists solely in-frame clones and lacks some. Among around 97,000 clones listed, around nine tenths were seen once. Germline V gives CDR1 MDHEN, CDR2 SYDVKM. The CDR3 length is 12 residues. Trimming removed 7 bases at V and 6 bases at J, with 10 bases between. J is TRBJ1-5 and V is TRBV28; D not resolved. The sequence derives from an adult in good health. Sequenced here: peripheral blood, sampled on day 0 of AZD1222 vaccination. CDR3 amino acids: CASNVWGQPQHF. The CDR3, as DNA: TGTGCCAGCAACGTGTGGGGTCAGCCCCAGCATTTT.